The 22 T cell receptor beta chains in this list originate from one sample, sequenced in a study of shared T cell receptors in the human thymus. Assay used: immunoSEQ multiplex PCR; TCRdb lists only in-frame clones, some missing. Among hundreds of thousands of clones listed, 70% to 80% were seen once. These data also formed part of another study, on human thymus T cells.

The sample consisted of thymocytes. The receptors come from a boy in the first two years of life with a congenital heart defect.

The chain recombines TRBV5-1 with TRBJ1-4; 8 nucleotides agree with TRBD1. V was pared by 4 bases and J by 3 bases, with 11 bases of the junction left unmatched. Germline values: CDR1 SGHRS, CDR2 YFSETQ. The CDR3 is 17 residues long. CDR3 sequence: CASSQRQGTVANEKLFF. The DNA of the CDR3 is TGCGCCAGCAGCCAACGACAGGGGACGGTGGCTAATGAAAAACTGTTTTTT.

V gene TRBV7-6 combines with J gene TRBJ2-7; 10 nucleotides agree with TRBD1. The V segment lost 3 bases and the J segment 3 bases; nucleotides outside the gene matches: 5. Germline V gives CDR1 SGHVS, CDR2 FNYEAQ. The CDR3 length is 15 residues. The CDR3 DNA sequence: TGTGCCAGCAGCTTGGACAGGGGGGAGAGCTACGAGCAGTACTTC. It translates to CASSLDRGESYEQYF.

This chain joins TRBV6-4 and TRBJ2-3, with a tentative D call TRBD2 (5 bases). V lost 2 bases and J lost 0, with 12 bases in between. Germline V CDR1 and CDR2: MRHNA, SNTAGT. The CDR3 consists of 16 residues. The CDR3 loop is CASSDGVALSTDTQYF. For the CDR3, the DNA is TGTGCCAGCAGTGACGGAGTAGCGTTAAGCACAGATACGCAGTATTTT.

CDR3 region: CASSLAGLAEYNEQFF. The CDR3 bases are TGCGCCAGCAGCTTGGCCGGGCTAGCGGAGTACAATGAGCAGTTCTTC. This chain joins TRBV5-1 and TRBJ2-1, with 7 bases aligning to TRBD2. J gave up 4 bases and V 0 bases, and 7 bases lay outside the gene matches. Germline CDR1 reads SGHRS; CDR2 reads YFSETQ. This CDR3 is built from 16 residues.

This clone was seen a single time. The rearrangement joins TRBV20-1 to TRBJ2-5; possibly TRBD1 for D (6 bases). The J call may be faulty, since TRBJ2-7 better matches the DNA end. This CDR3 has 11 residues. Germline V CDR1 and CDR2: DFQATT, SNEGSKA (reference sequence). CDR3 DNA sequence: TGCAGTGCTATGGACAGCTACGAGCAGTACTTC. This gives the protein CSAMDSYEQYF.

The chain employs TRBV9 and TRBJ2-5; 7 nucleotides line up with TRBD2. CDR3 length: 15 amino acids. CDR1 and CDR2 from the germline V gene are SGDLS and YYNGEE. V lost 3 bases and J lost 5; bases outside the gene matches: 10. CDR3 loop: CASSESGVLGETQYF. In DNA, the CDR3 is TGTGCCAGCAGCGAGAGCGGGGTCTTGGGGGAGACCCAGTACTTC.

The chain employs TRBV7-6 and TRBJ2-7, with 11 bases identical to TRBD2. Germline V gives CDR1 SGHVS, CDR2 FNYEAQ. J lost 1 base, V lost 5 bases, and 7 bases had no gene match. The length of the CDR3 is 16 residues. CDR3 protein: CASSPEGLAESYEQYF. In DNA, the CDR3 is TGTGCCAGCAGCCCCGAGGGACTAGCGGAGTCCTACGAGCAGTACTTC. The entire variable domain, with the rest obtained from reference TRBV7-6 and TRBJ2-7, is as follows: GAGVSQSPRYKVTKRGQDVALRCDPISGHVSLYWYRQALGQGPEFLTYFNYEAQQDKSGLPNDRFSAERPEGSISTLTIQRTEQRDSAMYRCASSPEGLAESYEQYFGPGTRLTVT.

The CDR3 loop is CASSYLGGRETQYF. In nucleotides, the CDR3 is TGTGCCAGCAGTTACCTAGGGGGAAGGGAGACCCAGTACTTC. This chain joins TRBV6-5 and TRBJ2-5, with TRBD1 as a possible D gene (6 bases). Germline CDR1 is MNHEY and CDR2 is SVGAGI. The CDR3 has 14 amino acids. With 2 bases removed from V and 5 bases from J, the gap between germline ends came to 12 bases.

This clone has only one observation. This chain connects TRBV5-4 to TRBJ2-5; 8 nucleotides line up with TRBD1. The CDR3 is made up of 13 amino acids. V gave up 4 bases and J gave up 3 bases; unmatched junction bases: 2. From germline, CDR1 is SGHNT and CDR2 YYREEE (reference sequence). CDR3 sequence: CASSKGQEETQYF. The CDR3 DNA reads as TGTGCCAGCAGCAAGGGACAGGAAGAGACCCAGTACTTC.

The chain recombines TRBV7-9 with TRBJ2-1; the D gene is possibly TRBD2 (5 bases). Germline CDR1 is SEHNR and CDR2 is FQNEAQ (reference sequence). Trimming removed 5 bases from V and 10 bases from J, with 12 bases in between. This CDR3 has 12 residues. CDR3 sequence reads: CASSLPRVEQFF. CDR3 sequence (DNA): TGTGCCAGCAGCCTCCCGAGGGTGGAGCAGTTCTTC.

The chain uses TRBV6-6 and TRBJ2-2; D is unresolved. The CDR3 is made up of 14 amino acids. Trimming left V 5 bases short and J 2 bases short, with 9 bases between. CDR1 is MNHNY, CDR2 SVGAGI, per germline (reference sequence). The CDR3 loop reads CASSPPFNTGELFF. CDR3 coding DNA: TGTGCCAGCAGTCCCCCCTTTAACACCGGGGAGCTGTTTTTT.

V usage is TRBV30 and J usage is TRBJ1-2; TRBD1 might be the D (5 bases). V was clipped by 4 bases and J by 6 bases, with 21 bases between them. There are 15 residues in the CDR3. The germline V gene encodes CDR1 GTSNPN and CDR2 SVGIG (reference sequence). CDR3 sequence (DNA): TGTGCCTGGACCCCTCTTGTCAGGGATCGGGATGGCTACACCTTC. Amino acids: CAWTPLVRDRDGYTF.

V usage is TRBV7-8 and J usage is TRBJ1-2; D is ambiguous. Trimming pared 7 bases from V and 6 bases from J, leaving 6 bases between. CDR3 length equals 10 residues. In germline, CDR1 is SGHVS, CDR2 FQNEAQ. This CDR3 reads CASIGDGYTF. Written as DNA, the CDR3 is TGTGCCAGCATCGGGGATGGCTACACCTTC.

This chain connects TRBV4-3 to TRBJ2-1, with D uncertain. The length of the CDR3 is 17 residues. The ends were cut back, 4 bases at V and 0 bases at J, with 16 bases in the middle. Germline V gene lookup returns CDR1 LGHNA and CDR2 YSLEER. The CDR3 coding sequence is TGCGCCAGCAGCCGGCGGTCAGACCGGAGCTCCTACAATGAGCAGTTCTTC. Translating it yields CASSRRSDRSSYNEQFF.

As DNA, the CDR3 is TGCGCCAGCAGCCCATACGGGACAGGGGGCAATCAGCCCCAGCATTTT. Protein product: CASSPYGTGGNQPQHF. V and J are TRBV4-1 and TRBJ1-5; TRBD1 matches 10 bases. V lost 4 bases, J lost 2 bases, and 5 bases stayed unmatched. CDR3 length equals 16 residues. Germline-derived CDR1 and CDR2 are MGHRA and YSYEKL.

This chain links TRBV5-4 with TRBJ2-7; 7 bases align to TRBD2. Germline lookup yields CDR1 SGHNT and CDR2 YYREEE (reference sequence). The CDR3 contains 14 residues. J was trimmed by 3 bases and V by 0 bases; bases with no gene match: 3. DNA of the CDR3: TGTGCCAGCAGCTTGGAACGCGGGAGCTACGAGCAGTACTTC. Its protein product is CASSLERGSYEQYF.

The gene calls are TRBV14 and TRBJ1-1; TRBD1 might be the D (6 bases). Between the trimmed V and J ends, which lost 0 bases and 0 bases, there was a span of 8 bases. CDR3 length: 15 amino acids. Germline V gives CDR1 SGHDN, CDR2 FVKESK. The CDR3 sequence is CASSQDRGMNTEAFF. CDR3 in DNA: TGTGCCAGCAGCCAAGATAGGGGGATGAACACTGAAGCTTTCTTT.

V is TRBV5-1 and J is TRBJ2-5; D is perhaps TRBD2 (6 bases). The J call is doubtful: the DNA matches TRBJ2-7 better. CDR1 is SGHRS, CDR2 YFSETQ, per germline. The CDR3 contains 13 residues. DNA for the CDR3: TGCGCCAGCACGAGGACGGGAGACTACGAGCAGTACTTC. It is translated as CASTRTGDYEQYF.

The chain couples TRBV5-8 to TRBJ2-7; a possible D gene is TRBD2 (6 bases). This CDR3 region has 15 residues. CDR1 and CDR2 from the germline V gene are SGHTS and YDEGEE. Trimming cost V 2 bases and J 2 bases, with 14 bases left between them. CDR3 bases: TGTGCCAGCAGCTTAGGTGGAGGGCGAACCTACGAGCAGTACTTC. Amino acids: CASSLGGGRTYEQYF.

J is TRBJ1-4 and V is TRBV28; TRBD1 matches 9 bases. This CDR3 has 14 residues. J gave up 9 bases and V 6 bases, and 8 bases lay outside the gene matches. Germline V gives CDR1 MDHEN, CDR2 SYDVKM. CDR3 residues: CASSSDRGWKKLFF. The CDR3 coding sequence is TGTGCCAGCAGCTCAGACAGGGGGTGGAAAAAACTGTTTTTT.

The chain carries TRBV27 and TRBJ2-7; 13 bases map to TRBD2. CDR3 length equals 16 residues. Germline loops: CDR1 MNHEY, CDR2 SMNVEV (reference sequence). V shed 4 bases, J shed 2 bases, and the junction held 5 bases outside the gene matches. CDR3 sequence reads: CASSSGTSGITYEQYF. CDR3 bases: TGTGCCAGCAGTTCAGGGACTAGCGGGATTACCTACGAGCAGTACTTC.

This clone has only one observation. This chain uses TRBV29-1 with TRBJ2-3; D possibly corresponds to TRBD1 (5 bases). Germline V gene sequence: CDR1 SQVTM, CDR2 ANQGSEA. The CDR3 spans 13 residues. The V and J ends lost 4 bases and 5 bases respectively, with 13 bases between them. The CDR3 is CSVVGQGKDTQYF. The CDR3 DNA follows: TGCAGCGTTGTAGGTCAGGGTAAAGATACGCAGTATTTT.